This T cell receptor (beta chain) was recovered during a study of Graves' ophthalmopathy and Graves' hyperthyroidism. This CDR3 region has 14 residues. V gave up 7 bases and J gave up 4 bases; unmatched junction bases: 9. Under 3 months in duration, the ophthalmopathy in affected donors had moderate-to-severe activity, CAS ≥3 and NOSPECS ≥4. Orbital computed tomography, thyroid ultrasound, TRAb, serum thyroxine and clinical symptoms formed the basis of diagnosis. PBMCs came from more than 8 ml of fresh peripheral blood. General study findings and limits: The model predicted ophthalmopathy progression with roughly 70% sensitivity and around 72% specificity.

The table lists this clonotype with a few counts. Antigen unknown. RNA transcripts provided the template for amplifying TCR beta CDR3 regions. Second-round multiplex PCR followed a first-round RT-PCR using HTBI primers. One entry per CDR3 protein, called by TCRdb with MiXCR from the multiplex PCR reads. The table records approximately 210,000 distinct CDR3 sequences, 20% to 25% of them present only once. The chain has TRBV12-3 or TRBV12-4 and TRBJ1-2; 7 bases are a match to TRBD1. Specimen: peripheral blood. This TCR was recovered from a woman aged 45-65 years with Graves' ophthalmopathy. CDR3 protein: CASTPTGQPYGYTF. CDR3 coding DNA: TGTGCCAGCACACCAACGGGACAGCCCTATGGCTACACCTTC.